This T cell receptor (beta chain) was profiled in a study of T cell responses to AZD1222 COVID-19 vaccine. Findings of the study overall: Nearly half of unique spike-specific TCRs reportedly avoided B.1.351 and B.1.1.7 mutated regions. Repertoire samples came only from after the peak T cell response. The donors showed a predominance of white British ancestry and of females, with possible underestimation of clonal diversity.

Comment on this clone: The antigen is not known.

TCRdb's table, derived via immunoSEQ multiplex PCR, lists solely in-frame clones and lacks some. Of 150,000 or so clones listed, around 94% are singletons. The sequence derives from an adult in good health. The sequenced sample was peripheral blood, obtained on day 0 of AZD1222 vaccination.

CDR3 loop: CASSFGSDEKLFF. The CDR3 nucleotides are TGTGCCAGCAGTTTTGGATCGGATGAAAAACTGTTTTTT. The chain combines TRBV12-3 or TRBV12-4 with TRBJ1-4; no definite D call. Trimming shortened V by 3 bases and J by 6 bases, and 8 bases separated the two germline ends. This CDR3 is 13 amino acids long.